The clone carrying this T cell receptor beta chain has just one count. Germline and junction disagree at one end, which may indicate a read error. In the original processing: Because ImmunoSEQ provided only junction sequences with no quality scores, the filtering differed. Assay used: immunoSEQ multiplex PCR; TCRdb lists only in-frame clones, some missing. V and J calls and clone size come straight from that table; D and trimming were deduced from the DNA. The sample shows roughly 2.5 million clones, just over 90% of them seen only once. The data derive from a study of shared clonotypes between healthy human individuals. The wider study: CD4 naive and CD4 memory each took three plates per donor, while CD8 naive took two and CD8 memory one.

Germline CDR1 is KGHSH and CDR2 is LQKENI. This CDR3 region has 15 residues. Sequenced: naive CD4+ T cells sorted from blood. Subset given: CD45RA+ positively selected. The sequence was collected from a man aged 18 to 30 in good health. This chain uses TRBV18 with TRBJ2-2; D remains ambiguous. CDR3 DNA sequence: TGTGCCAGCCCACCCTCGGGCTCAAGCACCGGGGAGCTGTTTTTT. Its protein is CASPPSGSSTGELFF. The whole variable domain, filled in from reference TRBV18 and TRBJ2-2, reads NAGVMQNPRHLVRRRGQEARLRCSPMKGHSHVYWYRQLPEEGLKFMVYLQKENIIDESGMPKERFSAEFPKEGPSILRIQQVVRGDSAAYFCASPPSGSSTGELFFGEGSRLTVL.